A single sample gave rise to the 22 T cell receptor beta chains below, sequenced in a study of T cell clonality in common variable immunodeficiency. The repertoire was sequenced with immunoSEQ multiplex PCR; TCRdb's copy has only in-frame clones and lacks some. The sample includes 42,000 or so clones, none of them occurring once. Sequenced input: peripheral blood mononuclear cells. The receptors derive from a person aged 18 to 75 in good health.

This clone was recorded many times. The sequenced fragment ends 3 residues before the CDR3 boundary, so the rest is inferred from the germline J gene. This chain uses TRBV7-8 with TRBJ2-7, with 13 bases fitting TRBD2. This CDR3 has 16 residues. The V and J ends lost 3 bases and 5 bases, in that order; junction bases with no gene match: 7. Germline CDR1 and CDR2: SGHVS and FQNEAQ. The CDR3 loop is CASSLAGTSGMDEQYF. The CDR3 bases that were read are TGTGCCAGCAGCTTGGCCGGGACTAGCGGGATGGACGAG.

On this clone itself: The CDR3 end is not reached by the read, which stops 3 residues before it; the germline J gene fills it in. The genes are TRBV11-2 and TRBJ2-3; TRBD2 aligns across 12 bases. Trimming removed 3 bases from V and 6 bases from J; junction bases left unmatched: 4. The CDR3 is 15 residues long. The germline V gene has CDR1 SGHAT and CDR2 FQNNGV. The CDR3 DNA, read in part, is TGTGCCAGCAGCTTTGGACTAGCGGGAACCGATACG. It codes for CASSFGLAGTDT. The entire CDR3 protein reads CASSFGLAGTDTQYF.

This clone has a count of ten or more. The CDR3 is cut off 3 residues early in the read; its end comes from the germline J gene. J is TRBJ1-2 and V is TRBV19, with TRBD1 matching 9 bases. This CDR3 region has 13 residues. Germline CDR1 LNHDA, CDR2 SQIVND (reference sequence). CDR3 DNA, as far as it was read: TGTGCCAGCCTGAACAGGGGGCCGGGAGGC. Translating it yields CASLNRGPGG. The entire CDR3 sequence reads CASLNRGPGGYTF. Based on the CDR3 plus reference TRBV19 and TRBJ1-2, the full variable domain is DGGITQSPKYLFRKEGQNVTLSCEQNLNHDAMYWYRQDPGQGLRLIYYSQIVNDFQKGDIAEGYSVSREKKESFPLTVTSAQKNPTAFYLCASLNRGPGGYTFGSGTRLTVV.

This clone was picked up a small number of times. The read ends 3 residues before the CDR3 terminus; that terminus is restored from the germline J gene. J is TRBJ1-1 and V is TRBV7-6; 10 bases fit TRBD1. Germline CDR1 and CDR2: SGHVS and FNYEAQ. This CDR3 is 15 amino acids long. The CDR3 DNA, read in part, is TGTGCCAGCAGCTTGTTCGGACAGGGGGTGGAGACA. It is translated as CASSLFGQGVET. The whole CDR3 protein reads CASSLFGQGVETAFF.

This clone was recorded at least ten times. The read gets to within 3 residues of the CDR3 end, and the germline J gene fills in the rest. The V and J genes are TRBV7-8 and TRBJ2-1; no definite D call. V lost 5 bases, J lost 5 bases, and 7 bases lay in between. Germline CDR1 is SGHVS and CDR2 is FQNEAQ. The CDR3 totals 12 residues. CDR3 loop: CASSPLDNEQFF. Incomplete CDR3 DNA: TGTGCCAGCAGCCCCCTAGACAATGAG.

This clone has ten or more counts. From the germline J gene comes the end of the CDR3, since the read stops 3 residues before it. The chain joins TRBV2 to TRBJ2-1, with 14 positions matching TRBD2. CDR3 length: 16 residues. V was clipped by 6 bases and J by 5 bases; unmatched bases: 6. Germline V gives CDR1 SNHLY, CDR2 FYNNEI. The CDR3: CASRRGLAGGNNEQFF. The part of the CDR3 DNA that was read is TGTGCCAGCAGACGCGGACTAGCGGGAGGTAACAATGAG. The variable domain in full, with the rest retrieved from reference TRBV2 and TRBJ2-1, is EPEVTQTPSHQVTQMGQEVILRCVPISNHLYFYWYRQILGQKVEFLVSFYNNEISEKSEIFDDQFSVERPDGSNFTLKIRSTKLEDSAMYFCASRRGLAGGNNEQFFGPGTRLTVL.

This clone appeared many times. The read halts 3 residues ahead of the CDR3 end, with the missing end drawn from the germline J gene. The chain links TRBV7-2 to TRBJ2-7; a possible D gene is TRBD1 (6 bases). This CDR3 has 15 amino acids. Trimming left V 3 bases short and J 5 bases short, with 17 bases between. Germline CDR1 reads SGHTA; CDR2 reads FQGNSA. The part of the CDR3 DNA that was read is TGTGCCAGCAGCTTTTATCAAAGGGGGTCGAACGAG. It encodes CASSFYQRGSNE. The CDR3 in its entirety is CASSFYQRGSNEQYF. The entire variable domain, with the rest obtained from reference TRBV7-2 and TRBJ2-7, is as follows: GAGVSQSPSNKVTEKGKDVELRCDPISGHTALYWYRQSLGQGLEFLIYFQGNSAPDKSGLPSDRFSAERTGGSVSTLTIQRTQQEDSAVYLCASSFYQRGSNEQYFGPGTRLTVT.

A few counts support this clone. The CDR3 extends 3 residues past the end of the read, so its final part is completed from the germline J gene. This chain uses TRBV19 with TRBJ1-3; D is ambiguous. The CDR3 runs 14 residues. Germline CDR1 is LNHDA and CDR2 is SQIVND (reference sequence). V was cut by 1 base and J by 0 bases, with 4 bases left in between. The DNA read from the CDR3 is TGTGCCAGTAGTATAGCAGTCTCTGGAAACACC. Translated, it gives CASSIAVSGNT. The entire CDR3 is CASSIAVSGNTIYF.

This clone occurred many times. The read terminates 3 residues before the CDR3 end, so the remaining end is supplied by the germline J gene. The chain recombines TRBV20-1 with TRBJ1-1; D remains unclear. This CDR3 region has 11 residues. Germline CDR1 is DFQATT and CDR2 is SNEGSKA (reference sequence). Trimming removed 2 bases from V and 6 bases from J, with 7 bases in between. CDR3 bases read: TGCAGTGCTAGACTAAACCCTGAA. Protein sequence: CSARLNPE. The CDR3 reads in full as CSARLNPEAFF.

There are many counts of this clone. The read terminates 3 residues before the CDR3 end, so the remaining end is supplied by the germline J gene. Other DNA sequences in the same sample also yield this CDR3. The chain employs TRBV23-1 and TRBJ2-4, with a weak D call TRBD2 (6 bases). TRBV23-1 is classed as an ORF, of uncertain function. V lost 0 bases to trimming and J lost 0 bases, with 18 bases between them. There are 19 residues in the CDR3. CDR3 DNA (partial): TGCGCCAGCAGTCAATCGAGAGGCGGGAAACCACTAGCCAAAAACATT. This codes for CASSQSRGGKPLAKNI. The full CDR3 protein is CASSQSRGGKPLAKNIQYF.

This clone showed up many times. The read gets to within 3 residues of the CDR3 end, and the germline J gene fills in the rest. V and J are TRBV28 and TRBJ1-5; no clear D gene. Germline CDR1 and CDR2: MDHEN and SYDVKM. Trimming took off 5 bases at V and 0 bases at J, with 17 bases between the two ends. The length of the CDR3 is 17 residues. CDR3 DNA, as far as it was read: TGTGCCAGCAGTATCCCGGCAGGAACGATTAGCAATCAGCCC. Protein product: CASSIPAGTISNQP. The complete CDR3 protein is CASSIPAGTISNQPQHF. Full variable domain (outside the CDR3, taken from reference TRBV28 and TRBJ1-5): DVKVTQSSRYLVKRTGEKVFLECVQDMDHENMFWYRQDPGLGLRLIYFSYDVKMKEKGDIPEGYSVSREKKERFSLILESASTNQTSMYLCASSIPAGTISNQPQHFGDGTRLSIL.

This clone appeared many times. The read terminates 3 residues ahead of where the CDR3 ends, so the germline J gene completes it. J is TRBJ2-5 and V is TRBV11-3, with 8 nucleotides matching TRBD2. Germline loops: CDR1 SGHNT, CDR2 YENEEA. V gave up 3 bases and J gave up 3 bases; unmatched junction bases: 6. The CDR3 is 15 amino acids. The CDR3 sequence is CASSFAGGPEETQYF. CDR3 bases read: TGTGCCAGCAGCTTCGCGGGAGGCCCCGAAGAGACC.

This clone was picked up many times. The read ends 3 residues before the CDR3 terminus; that terminus is restored from the germline J gene. The rearrangement uses TRBV7-8 and TRBJ2-3, with D possibly being TRBD2 (5 bases). Germline lookup yields CDR1 SGHVS and CDR2 FQNEAQ. V was trimmed by 3 bases and J by 2 bases, leaving 12 bases between them. This CDR3 is 15 amino acids long. CDR3 protein: CASSLSSWATDTQYF. The part of the CDR3 DNA that was read is TGTGCCAGCAGCTTGTCTAGCTGGGCCACAGATACG.

This clone showed up many times. The DNA ends 3 residues before the CDR3 does, and the rest of the CDR3 is filled in from the germline J gene. The genes are TRBV5-1 and TRBJ2-1, with a tentative D call TRBD1 (6 bases). Germline CDR1 SGHRS, CDR2 YFSETQ. The ends were cut back, 3 bases at V and 5 bases at J, with 15 bases in the middle. The CDR3 has 15 residues. CDR3 bases read: TGCGCCAGCAGCTCACCGACAGGCCCCCACAATGAG. Its translation: CASSSPTGPHNE. The whole CDR3 protein reads CASSSPTGPHNEQFF.

In its sample, this clone was seen many times. The read is 3 residues too short to cover the CDR3 end, so that end is filled in from the germline J gene. The J gene is TRBJ2-1, the V gene TRBV6-1, with 8 bases aligning to TRBD1. The V gene end was trimmed by 3 bases and the J gene end by 7 bases; junction bases not matched to a gene: 11. This CDR3 spans 16 amino acids. CDR1 MNHNS and CDR2 SASEGT come from the germline V gene. The part of the CDR3 DNA that was read is TGTGCCAGCAGTGAGCCCCCAGGGGGCCAAGGGAATGAG. Encoded protein: CASSEPPGGQGNE. The full CDR3 reads CASSEPPGGQGNEQFF.

This clone came up many times. The read stops 3 residues short of the end of the CDR3; the missing end is completed from the germline J gene. The chain couples TRBV20-1 to TRBJ2-1; the D is unclear. Trimming left V 5 bases short and J 0 bases short, with 11 bases between. CDR3 length: 14 amino acids. CDR1 is DFQATT, CDR2 SNEGSKA, per germline (reference sequence). The CDR3 DNA, read in part, is TGCAGTGCTGGAACAGAGAGCTCCTACAATGAG. Its protein product is CSAGTESSYNE. The whole CDR3 sequence reads CSAGTESSYNEQFF.

This clone showed up many times. The CDR3 end is not reached by the read, which stops 3 residues before it; the germline J gene fills it in. The rearrangement joins TRBV20-1 to TRBJ2-7, with 9 bases that match TRBD2. Germline values: CDR1 DFQATT, CDR2 SNEGSKA (reference sequence). V lost 6 bases and J lost 0; bases outside the gene matches: 6. The CDR3 is made up of 14 amino acids. The CDR3 sequence is CSARLAESSYEQYF. CDR3 DNA, as far as it was read: TGCAGTGCACGACTAGCGGAGAGCTCCTACGAG.

There are many counts of this clone. The CDR3 is cut off 3 residues early in the read; its end comes from the germline J gene. The V call is TRBV19, the J call TRBJ1-2, with 7 nucleotides matching TRBD1. Per the germline V gene, CDR1 is LNHDA and CDR2 is SQIVND (reference sequence). The CDR3 runs 16 residues. V shed 0 bases and J 5 bases; nucleotides not matched to a gene: 9. The DNA read from the CDR3 is TGTGCCAGTAGTATAGATATGAGGGGACAGAGGTATGGC. This codes for CASSIDMRGQRYG. The whole CDR3 sequence reads CASSIDMRGQRYGYTF.

This clone was counted at least ten times. From the germline J gene comes the end of the CDR3, since the read stops 3 residues before it. The chain is built from TRBV6-2 or TRBV6-3 and TRBJ2-1, with TRBD1 matching 10 bases. Per the germline V gene, CDR1 is MNHEY and CDR2 is SVGEGT. This CDR3 is 16 amino acids long. V lost 0 bases to trimming and J lost 3 bases; unmatched junction nucleotides: 2. The CDR3 region is CASSYSTGGFYNEQFF. The sequenced part of the CDR3 DNA is TGTGCCAGCAGTTACTCGACAGGGGGCTTCTACAATGAG.

In this sample, this clone turned up many times. Coverage ceases 3 residues before the CDR3 finishes, and the germline J gene fills in the end. The chain joins TRBV5-4 to TRBJ2-5; tentatively, D is TRBD1 (6 bases). The CDR3 consists of 13 residues. Trimming took 5 bases from V and 1 from J, leaving 9 bases between them. The V gene's germline CDR1 is SGHNT and CDR2 YYREEE (reference sequence). The CDR3 region is CASSMTGQETQYF. The sequenced CDR3 bases are TGTGCCAGCAGTATGACAGGCCAAGAGACC.

For this clone: One end of the junction fails to match germline, which may point to a read error. The read ends 3 residues before the CDR3 terminus; that terminus is restored from the germline J gene. V and J are TRBV7-7 and TRBJ1-2, with 9 bases lining up with TRBD1. The germline V gene has CDR1 SSHAT and CDR2 FNYEAQ (reference sequence). CDR3 size: 15 residues. The CDR3 DNA, read in part, is TGTGCTAGCAGTATCGGACAGGGGATATCAGATACC. It specifies CASSIGQGISDT. The CDR3 in its entirety is CASSIGQGISDTYTF.

This clone has more than one count but fewer than ten. Read sequence stops 3 residues before the CDR3 end, and the germline J gene provides the missing end. J is TRBJ2-7 and V is TRBV5-5; possibly TRBD1 for D (6 bases). There are 14 residues in the CDR3. V was cut by 1 base and J by 3 bases, with 11 bases left in between. Germline lookup yields CDR1 SGHKS and CDR2 YYEKEE (reference sequence). The chain's CDR3 is CASSLQQGSYEQYF. CDR3 DNA (partial): TGTGCCAGCAGCTTGCAACAGGGCAGCTACGAG.